This T cell receptor (beta chain) was documented in a study of T-cell reconstitution after alpha-beta-depleted transplantation in children. This sample's TCRbeta library carried unique molecular identifier barcodes. TCRdb analysed the PCR reads with MiXCR anew, one entry per CDR3 protein. The table has approximately 980,000 distinct CDR3 sequences, 25% to 35% seen once. The table lists this clonotype with a few counts. V dropped 1 base and J dropped 5 bases, with 6 bases sitting between them. Per the germline V gene, CDR1 is SQVTM and CDR2 is ANQGSEA. The CDR3 sequence is 12 residues long. The receptor's source is a boy less than two years old who had a stem cell transplant for SCID, so the T cells may come from the graft donor. The chain uses TRBV29-1 and TRBJ2-1, with D unresolved. The sequenced sample was PBMCs, mostly from graft donor cells, obtained 360 days after TCRalphabeta/CD19-depleted stem cell transplant. The CDR3 protein is CSVEGVNNEQFF. The CDR3 nucleotides read TGCAGCGTTGAAGGTGTGAACAATGAGCAGTTCTTC.